The 21 T cell receptor beta chains below were found in one sample sequenced in a study of shared clonotypes between healthy human individuals. Using immunoSEQ multiplex PCR, the repertoire was profiled, and TCRdb retains in-frame clones only, with some absent. The repertoire includes millions of clones, roughly 92% of them detected once, and about 0.13% sits in the top ten. Sequenced: naive CD4+ T cells sorted from blood. The subset was: CD45RA+ positively selected. The receptors shown here come from a young man in good health.

This chain uses TRBV5-4 with TRBJ1-4; 9 bases are a match to TRBD1. CDR3 length: 14 amino acids. CDR1 is SGHNT and CDR2 is YYREEE in the germline V gene (reference sequence). The junction had 1 base not matched to a gene; V was cut back by 0 bases and J by 7 bases. This CDR3 is CASSLDRGREKLFF. The CDR3 region has the DNA TGTGCCAGCAGCTTGGACAGGGGGCGTGAAAAACTGTTTTTT.

The genes are TRBV5-1 and TRBJ1-1, with D possibly TRBD1 on 6 matching bases. CDR3 length equals 14 residues. CDR1 is SGHRS, CDR2 YFSETQ, per germline. Trimming stripped 3 bases from V and 1 base from J, with 10 bases between. The CDR3 DNA is TGCGCCAGCAGCTGGGACACCGGGAACACTGAAGCTTTCTTT. This gives the protein CASSWDTGNTEAFF. The variable domain in full, with the rest retrieved from reference TRBV5-1 and TRBJ1-1, is KAGVTQTPRYLIKTRGQQVTLSCSPISGHRSVSWYQQTPGQGLQFLFEYFSETQRNKGNFPGRFSGRQFSNSRSEMNVSTLELGDSALYLCASSWDTGNTEAFFGQGTRLTVV.

This clone was recorded once. This sequence joins TRBV7-2 and TRBJ2-1, with unresolved D. The V gene's germline CDR1 is SGHTA and CDR2 FQGNSA. V lost 0 bases, J lost 9 bases, and 15 bases lay in between. The CDR3 length is 15 residues. The CDR3 protein is CASSLAQTLLGEQFF. Here the CDR3 DNA reads TGTGCCAGCAGCTTAGCCCAAACACTATTGGGTGAGCAGTTCTTC.

About this clone: This specimen includes other DNA sequences encoding the same CDR3. The V and J genes are TRBV6-6 and TRBJ1-5; 8 positions match TRBD1. The CDR3 loop spans 16 amino acids. V shed 3 bases, J shed 2 bases, and the junction held 6 bases outside the gene matches. Germline V gene lookup returns CDR1 MNHNY and CDR2 SVGAGI (reference sequence). In DNA, the CDR3 is TGTGCCAGCAGTTATTCCTCAGGGGGCGGCAATCAGCCCCAGCATTTT. This sequence encodes CASSYSSGGGNQPQHF.

The rearrangement uses TRBV6-4 and TRBJ2-2; D gene uncertain. This CDR3 spans 13 amino acids. With 2 bases removed from V and 7 bases from J, the gap between germline ends came to 8 bases. Germline V gene sequence: CDR1 MRHNA, CDR2 SNTAGT. The CDR3 reads CASSDRAYGELFF. CDR3 DNA: TGTGCCAGCAGTGACCGGGCCTACGGGGAGCTGTTTTTT.

Concerning this clone itself: Within the sample, other DNA sequences also encode this same CDR3. This chain uses TRBV7-9 with TRBJ2-3, with 11 nucleotides matching TRBD2. The trim removed 5 bases at V and 0 bases at J, leaving 4 bases unmatched. This CDR3 spans 16 amino acids. CDR1 is SEHNR, CDR2 FQNEAQ, per germline (reference sequence). The CDR3 sequence: CASSIGTSGSTDTQYF. In nucleotides, the CDR3 is TGTGCCAGCAGCATAGGGACTAGCGGTAGCACAGATACGCAGTATTTT.

DNA for the CDR3: TGTGCCAGCAGCGTAGGTGGGGAAGTTAGCAATCAGCCCCAGCATTTT. It specifies CASSVGGEVSNQPQHF. V usage is TRBV9 and J usage is TRBJ1-5; no reliable D call. The CDR3 has 16 residues. From germline, CDR1 is SGDLS and CDR2 YYNGEE. Trimming took 0 bases from V and 0 from J, leaving 10 bases between them.

This chain connects TRBV5-1 to TRBJ2-7; 9 nucleotides align to TRBD2. The germline V gene has CDR1 SGHRS and CDR2 YFSETQ. This CDR3 comprises 14 residues. With V trimmed by 1 base and J by 2 bases, 1 base remained unmatched. For the CDR3, the DNA is TGCGCCAGCAGCTTGAGCGGGGGGCCCTACGAGCAGTACTTC. Its protein product is CASSLSGGPYEQYF.

The chain links TRBV30 to TRBJ2-2; D possibly corresponds to TRBD2 (6 bases). Trimming shortened V by 2 bases and J by 6 bases, and 16 bases separated the two germline ends. The CDR3 loop spans 15 amino acids. Germline CDR1 and CDR2: GTSNPN and SVGIG (reference sequence). CDR3 coding DNA: TGTGCCTGGAGTCCCCGGCCGTGGGAGGCCGGGGAGCTGTTTTTT. Residues: CAWSPRPWEAGELFF.

The chain employs TRBV5-1 and TRBJ1-4; D is unclear. Per the germline V gene, CDR1 is SGHRS and CDR2 is YFSETQ. The CDR3 has 14 amino acids. V was pared by 1 base and J by 8 bases, with 12 bases between. The CDR3 sequence: CASSLTVLQEKLFF. The DNA of the CDR3 is TGCGCCAGCAGCTTGACAGTCCTTCAGGAAAAACTGTTTTTT.

This clone occurred a few times. The chain carries TRBV10-1 and TRBJ1-6; no reliable D call. There are 13 residues in the CDR3. Trimming stripped 3 bases from V and 9 bases from J, with 9 bases between. From germline, CDR1 is WNHNN and CDR2 SYGVQD (reference sequence). CDR3 nucleotide sequence: TGCGCCAGCAGTGAATTTGTGGGTTCACCCCTCCACTTT. This translates into CASSEFVGSPLHF.

The rearrangement links TRBV4-2 to TRBJ1-4; D not certain. CDR1 and CDR2 from the germline V gene are LGHNA and YNFKEQ. This CDR3 contains 15 residues. Trimming left V 3 bases short and J 2 bases short, with 10 bases between. Written as DNA, the CDR3 is TGTGCCAGCAGCCAGCCCGGGATGACTAATGAAAAACTGTTTTTT. Its protein is CASSQPGMTNEKLFF.

The chain carries TRBV7-2 and TRBJ2-1, with D tentatively TRBD2 (5 bases). Germline assignment: CDR1 SGHTA and CDR2 FQGNSA. V was shortened by 0 bases and J by 7 bases, with 13 bases between the two germline ends. The CDR3 sequence is 15 residues long. The CDR3 spells CASSLAPRGVNEQFF. For the CDR3, the DNA is TGTGCCAGCAGCTTAGCGCCCCGGGGAGTTAATGAGCAGTTCTTC.

About this clone itself: At the DNA level, this CDR3 is encoded by other sequences in the same sample as well. The rearrangement uses TRBV5-5 and TRBJ2-3, with D tentatively TRBD1 (5 bases). Germline assignment: CDR1 SGHKS and CDR2 YYEKEE (reference sequence). V lost 0 bases, J lost 2 bases, and 7 bases lay in between. The CDR3 is made up of 14 amino acids. The CDR3 DNA follows: TGTGCCAGCAGCTTGGACAGGTCCACAGATACGCAGTATTTT. Amino acids: CASSLDRSTDTQYF.

The chain employs TRBV5-6 and TRBJ1-1, with a tentative D call TRBD1 (5 bases). V was cut by 3 bases and J by 10 bases, with 22 bases left in between. This CDR3 comprises 15 residues. From germline, CDR1 is SGHDT and CDR2 YYEEEE. The CDR3 DNA follows: TGTGCCAGCAGCTCCATTCCTTCTCTCAGGGAACGAGCTTTCTTT. Residues: CASSSIPSLRERAFF.

The rearrangement joins TRBV5-4 to TRBJ1-6; 7 positions match TRBD1. CDR1 SGHNT and CDR2 YYREEE come from the germline V gene (reference sequence). There are 15 residues in the CDR3. The trim removed 0 bases at V and 8 bases at J, leaving 5 bases unmatched. The CDR3 nucleotides are TGTGCCAGCAGCTTGGACCACAGGGGTGATTCACCCCTCCACTTT. This encodes CASSLDHRGDSPLHF.

Regarding this clone: Other DNA variants within this sample encode the same CDR3. This chain links TRBV18 with TRBJ1-5, with a weak D call TRBD1 (6 bases). This CDR3 is 15 amino acids long. Germline lookup yields CDR1 KGHSH and CDR2 LQKENI. The V and J ends lost 3 bases and 7 bases respectively, with 16 bases between them. The CDR3 nucleotides read TGTGCCAGCTCACCCCTGGGGGGGGCAGGGCAGCCCCAGCATTTT. It codes for CASSPLGGAGQPQHF. Filled out from reference TRBV18 and TRBJ1-5, the complete variable domain reads NAGVMQNPRHLVRRRGQEARLRCSPMKGHSHVYWYRQLPEEGLKFMVYLQKENIIDESGMPKERFSAEFPKEGPSILRIQQVVRGDSAAYFCASSPLGGAGQPQHFGDGTRLSIL.

CDR3 in amino acids: CASSLRTGRNDYGYTF. The CDR3 nucleotides are TGTGCCAGCAGCTTAAGGACAGGGAGAAACGACTATGGCTACACCTTC. The rearrangement links TRBV7-9 to TRBJ1-2; 8 positions agree with TRBD1. Trimming took 2 bases from V and 3 from J; bases not matched to a gene: 8. CDR3 length: 16 amino acids. Germline V gene sequence: CDR1 SEHNR, CDR2 FQNEAQ (reference sequence).

The chain has TRBV7-8 and TRBJ1-6; D gene ambiguous. Germline V CDR1 and CDR2: SGHVS, FQNEAQ. Trimming removed 5 bases at V and 0 bases at J, with 8 bases between. The CDR3 extends over 15 amino acids. CDR3 sequence (DNA): TGTGCCAGCAGCCCCCAGAGCTCCTATAATTCACCCCTCCACTTT. Translated: CASSPQSSYNSPLHF. Full variable domain (rest looked up from reference TRBV7-8 and TRBJ1-6): GAGVSQSPRYKVAKRGQDVALRCDPISGHVSLFWYQQALGQGPEFLTYFQNEAQLDKSGLPSDRFFAERPEGSVSTLKIQRTQQEDSAVYLCASSPQSSYNSPLHFGNGTRLTVT.

V and J are TRBV7-9 and TRBJ1-4; 7 bases are a match to TRBD1. CDR1 and CDR2 (germline): SEHNR, FQNEAQ (reference sequence). V trimming: 2 bases; J trimming: 2 bases; junction bases outside the gene matches: 5. CDR3 size: 16 residues. As DNA, the CDR3 is TGTGCCAGCAGCTTACGAGGGGGCGGTACTAATGAAAAACTGTTTTTT. This encodes CASSLRGGGTNEKLFF.

As concerns this clone: Other DNA sequences within the sample encode an identical CDR3. The chain carries TRBV5-1 and TRBJ2-3, with 9 positions matching TRBD2. The V gene's germline CDR1 is SGHRS and CDR2 YFSETQ. The CDR3 runs to 15 residues. V shed 0 bases, J shed 3 bases, and the junction held 2 bases outside the gene matches. The CDR3 DNA is TGCGCCAGCAGCTTGGCTCTAGCGGGGACAGATACGCAGTATTTT. Its translation is CASSLALAGTDTQYF.